This T cell receptor beta chain was identified during a study of T cell changes during pregnancy in multiple sclerosis. The J segment lost 7 bases and the V segment lost 3 bases, leaving 2 bases of the junction unmatched. The germline CDR1 and CDR2 sequences are KGHSH and LQKENI. The CDR3 contains 13 residues. Profiling relied on immunoSEQ multiplex PCR, and the TCRdb table lists in-frame clones only, not all of them. The table lists roughly 84,000 clones, 93% of them singletons. The V call is TRBV18, the J call TRBJ1-2, with 10 bases matching TRBD1. Sample: peripheral blood, taken in the third trimester of pregnancy. The source is a female donor in good health, enrolled as a control in a pregnancy study. This CDR3 reads CASSPDRGPGYTF. The DNA of the CDR3 is TGTGCCAGCTCACCCGACAGGGGGCCTGGCTACACCTTC.